This TCR beta chain was obtained from a study of blood T cells in healthy people across ages. The study, taken as a whole, reports: In these data, TCR beta diversity tracked strongly with naive T cell percentage.

Details on this clonotype: Its matching antigen is unknown. This may arise from a read error, as a much more abundant clone is one base away.

Peripheral blood samples of around 9.3 milliliters were drawn from each donor. CDR1 is SGHRS and CDR2 is YFSETQ in the germline V gene. With 8 bases clipped from V and 3 bases from J, the junction kept 14 bases outside the gene matches. The CDR3 extends over 16 amino acids. With a J-beta primer mix and a sample-barcoded 5' primer, a second PCR ran about 7 to 12 cycles. TCRdb called the 5' RACE reads again in MiXCR, with one record for every CDR3 protein. The table has 1 million or so distinct CDR3 sequences, 45% seen once. The chain recombines TRBV5-1 with TRBJ2-1, with TRBD2 matching over 7 bases. The sequenced sample was blood. This sequence was found in a woman in her fifties or sixties in good health. In DNA form, the CDR3 reads TGCGCCAGAAAAACGACTGAGAAGCGGGACTACAATGAGCAGTTCTTC. Translated: CARKTTEKRDYNEQFF.